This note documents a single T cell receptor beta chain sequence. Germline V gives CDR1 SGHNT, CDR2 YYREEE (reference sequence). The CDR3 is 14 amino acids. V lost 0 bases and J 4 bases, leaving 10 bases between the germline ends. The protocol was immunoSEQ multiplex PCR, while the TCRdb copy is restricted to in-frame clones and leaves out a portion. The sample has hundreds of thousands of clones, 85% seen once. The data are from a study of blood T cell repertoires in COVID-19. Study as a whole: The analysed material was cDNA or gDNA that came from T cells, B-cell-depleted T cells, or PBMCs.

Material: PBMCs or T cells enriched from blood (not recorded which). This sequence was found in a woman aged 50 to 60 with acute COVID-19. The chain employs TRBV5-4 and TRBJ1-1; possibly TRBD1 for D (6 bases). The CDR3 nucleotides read TGTGCCAGCAGCTTGGCGGACAGTCGCACTGAAGCTTTCTTT. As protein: CASSLADSRTEAFF.